Listed here are 29 T cell receptor beta chains from one sample, sequenced in a study of blood T cell repertoires in COVID-19. This table comes from immunoSEQ multiplex PCR, and its TCRdb copy is limited to in-frame clones, with some not included. The sample has about 140,000 clones; less than 90% are singletons. The sample taken for sequencing was peripheral blood. The receptor source for this set is a man aged 30 to 45 with COVID-19, enrolled during active disease.

The rearrangement joins TRBV28 to TRBJ2-1; 8 bases agree with TRBD1. Germline values: CDR1 MDHEN, CDR2 SYDVKM. The length of the CDR3 is 13 residues. V was pared by 6 bases and J by 7 bases, with 5 bases of the junction left unmatched. The CDR3 protein is CASSGTGWNEQFF. CDR3 DNA: TGTGCCAGCAGCGGGACAGGATGGAATGAGCAGTTCTTC. Combining the CDR3 with reference TRBV28 and TRBJ2-1 gives the whole variable domain DVKVTQSSRYLVKRTGEKVFLECVQDMDHENMFWYRQDPGLGLRLIYFSYDVKMKEKGDIPEGYSVSREKKERFSLILESASTNQTSMYLCASSGTGWNEQFFGPGTRLTVL.

V gene TRBV5-6 combines with J gene TRBJ2-7; 8 positions agree with TRBD2. Germline-derived CDR1 and CDR2 are SGHDT and YYEEEE. The V segment lost 3 bases and the J segment 2 bases; nucleotides outside the gene matches: 4. The CDR3 is made up of 14 amino acids. CDR3 DNA: TGTGCCAGCAGCTCCCTAGCGGGCGCCTACGAGCAGTACTTC. This sequence encodes CASSSLAGAYEQYF. The whole variable domain, filled in from reference TRBV5-6 and TRBJ2-7, reads DAGVTQSPTHLIKTRGQQVTLRCSPKSGHDTVSWYQQALGQGPQFIFQYYEEEERQRGNFPDRFSGHQFPNYSSELNVNALLLGDSALYLCASSSLAGAYEQYFGPGTRLTVT.

The CDR3 DNA reads TGTGCCAGCAATGGGGGGAGTGGGGGCTACACCTTC. It yields the protein CASNGGSGGYTF. The V call is TRBV28, the J call TRBJ1-2; D is possibly TRBD1 (5 bases). V lost 7 bases and J 8 bases, leaving 14 bases between the germline ends. Germline V gene data show CDR1 as MDHEN and CDR2 as SYDVKM. The CDR3 spans 12 residues.

Regarding this clone: The same CDR3 arises from other DNA sequences in this sample as well. This rearrangement joins TRBV7-2 to TRBJ2-3; D unresolved. The CDR3 runs 12 residues. In germline, CDR1 is SGHTA, CDR2 FQGNSA. Trimming cost V 6 bases and J 3 bases, with 7 bases left between them. The CDR3 region has the DNA TGTGCCAGCAGTCCCTCGACAGATACGCAGTATTTT. This codes for CASSPSTDTQYF.

This chain joins TRBV4-3 and TRBJ1-4; D possibly corresponds to TRBD1 (6 bases). Looked up from germline, CDR1 is LGHNA and CDR2 is YSLEER. Trimming cost V 0 bases and J 4 bases, with 12 bases left between them. The CDR3 runs to 16 residues. This CDR3 is CASSQEGGAFNEKLFF. DNA of the CDR3: TGCGCCAGCAGCCAAGAGGGGGGGGCATTTAATGAAAAACTGTTTTTT.

Details on this clone: In the same sample, other DNA sequences code for this CDR3. The chain joins TRBV19 to TRBJ1-5; D may be TRBD1 (6 bases). There are 15 residues in the CDR3. The germline V and J ends were trimmed by 0 bases and 7 bases, with 13 bases remaining between them. Germline CDR1 reads LNHDA; CDR2 reads SQIVND (reference sequence). The CDR3 nucleotides read TGTGCCAGTAGTATAGACAGGGGCGCCTGGCAGCCCCAGCATTTT. Its translation: CASSIDRGAWQPQHF.

The chain has TRBV7-2 and TRBJ1-3, with TRBD1 matching over 10 bases. V gave up 5 bases and J gave up 4 bases; unmatched junction bases: 5. CDR1 and CDR2 from the germline V gene are SGHTA and FQGNSA. The CDR3 is 15 residues long. The CDR3 loop is CASSTGTGVGNTIYF. In DNA, the CDR3 is TGTGCCAGCAGCACGGGGACAGGGGTGGGAAACACCATATATTTT.

V is TRBV23-1 and J is TRBJ2-2, with TRBD2 identical over 7 bases. TRBV23-1 is an open reading frame, and its role is uncertain. The CDR3 sequence is 17 residues long. Unmatched junction bases numbered 4, after V lost 0 bases and J lost 0 bases. In nucleotides, the CDR3 is TGCGCCAGCAGTCAATCGCGAGCGGGGCCGAACACCGGGGAGCTGTTTTTT. Its protein is CASSQSRAGPNTGELFF.

V usage is TRBV4-2 and J usage is TRBJ1-5, with D unresolved. Germline assignment: CDR1 LGHNA and CDR2 YNFKEQ. Trimming stripped 1 base from V and 9 bases from J, with 16 bases between. The CDR3 runs to 15 residues. In DNA, the CDR3 is TGTGCCAGCAGCCAAGCGGTAGGCGGTCTATCGCCCCAGCATTTT. This translates into CASSQAVGGLSPQHF.

This chain uses TRBV2 with TRBJ2-1; possible D gene TRBD1, 6 bases. V dropped 7 bases and J dropped 0 bases, with 10 bases sitting between them. This CDR3 has 14 residues. Per germline, CDR1 SNHLY and CDR2 FYNNEI. The CDR3 region has the DNA TGTGCCAGCAAGGGGGAGAGCTCCTACAATGAGCAGTTCTTC. Translation gives CASKGESSYNEQFF.

This clone appeared a single time. J is TRBJ1-1 and V is TRBV28; weak D call: TRBD1 (6 bases). Germline CDR1 MDHEN, CDR2 SYDVKM. There are 15 residues in the CDR3. Trimming pared 5 bases from V and 3 bases from J, leaving 16 bases between. The CDR3 protein is CASSPGTPRHTEAFF. CDR3 in DNA: TGTGCCAGCAGTCCAGGGACACCCCGACACACTGAAGCTTTCTTT.

The V call is TRBV27, the J call TRBJ2-7; 7 positions match TRBD1. This CDR3 region has 13 residues. The ends lost 5 bases at V and 7 bases at J; junction bases unmatched: 8. Germline V CDR1 and CDR2: MNHEY, SMNVEV (reference sequence). As DNA, the CDR3 is TGTGCCAGCAGTCCAAGACAGGGATGGGAGCAGTACTTC. Translated, it gives CASSPRQGWEQYF.

The V call is TRBV5-1, the J call TRBJ2-5, with D unclear. From germline, CDR1 is SGHRS and CDR2 YFSETQ. Trimming removed 0 bases from V and 0 bases from J, with 15 bases in between. The CDR3 is made up of 17 amino acids. CDR3 protein: CASSLGLLQSYQETQYF. CDR3 in DNA: TGCGCCAGCAGCTTGGGACTTCTCCAATCGTACCAAGAGACCCAGTACTTC.

V is TRBV3-1 (or the pseudogene TRBV3-2) and J is TRBJ2-3, with a tentative D call TRBD1 (5 bases). The V gene lost 0 bases and the J gene lost 0 bases, with 22 bases spanning the gap. The CDR3 contains 20 residues. CDR1 is LGHDT and CDR2 is YNNKEL in the germline V gene (reference sequence). The DNA for the CDR3 is TGTGCCAGCAGCCAAGAATTGGGTGGACATCCGGTAAGAAGCACAGATACGCAGTATTTT. Translation: CASSQELGGHPVRSTDTQYF.

This rearrangement joins TRBV10-2 to TRBJ1-5; TRBD1 matches 9 bases. The J segment lost 2 bases and the V segment lost 7 bases, leaving 6 bases of the junction unmatched. CDR1 is WSHSY and CDR2 is SAAADI in the germline V gene. CDR3 length equals 15 residues. The CDR3 DNA sequence: TGCGCCAGCACCGGGACAGGGTTGGGCAATCAGCCCCAGCATTTT. Its protein is CASTGTGLGNQPQHF.

The V call is TRBV2, the J call TRBJ2-7; the D gene is possibly TRBD2 (5 bases). Germline CDR1 and CDR2: SNHLY and FYNNEI. This CDR3 region has 14 residues. With 3 bases removed from V and 3 bases from J, the gap between germline ends came to 12 bases. The CDR3 spells CASSDWEQDYEQYF. The CDR3 region has the DNA TGTGCCAGCAGTGATTGGGAGCAGGACTACGAGCAGTACTTC.

This clone was detected only once. The chain uses TRBV30 and TRBJ1-2; tentatively, D is TRBD1 (6 bases). This CDR3 is built from 13 residues. Trimming left V 2 bases short and J 8 bases short, with 15 bases between. Looked up from germline, CDR1 is GTSNPN and CDR2 is SVGIG (reference sequence). The CDR3 is CAWSPRGLEGYTF. The DNA for the CDR3 is TGTGCCTGGAGTCCCAGGGGATTAGAGGGCTACACCTTC.

The chain employs TRBV27 and TRBJ1-6; tentatively, D is TRBD1 (5 bases). This CDR3 spans 18 amino acids. CDR1 MNHEY and CDR2 SMNVEV come from the germline V gene (reference sequence). Trimming took 8 bases from V and 0 from J, leaving 20 bases between them. The DNA for the CDR3 is TGTGCCAGCTCCAAAGGGACTCTCGTAAGCTCCTATAATTCACCCCTCCACTTT. Its protein product is CASSKGTLVSSYNSPLHF.

The CDR3 loop is CASSQAGALAETQYF. CDR3 bases: TGCGCCAGCAGCCAGGCGGGAGCCCTGGCGGAGACCCAGTACTTC. V gene TRBV4-1 combines with J gene TRBJ2-5; 7 nucleotides match TRBD2. Germline V lookup: CDR1 MGHRA, CDR2 YSYEKL. This CDR3 is 15 amino acids long. V lost 3 bases to trimming and J lost 5 bases; unmatched junction nucleotides: 9.

This CDR3 reads CASRRTGRNEQFF. CDR3 bases: TGTGCCAGCAGGAGGACAGGGCGCAATGAGCAGTTCTTC. This chain links TRBV28 with TRBJ2-1, with 8 bases fitting TRBD1. Looked up from germline, CDR1 is MDHEN and CDR2 is SYDVKM. Trimming took 6 bases from V and 6 from J; bases not matched to a gene: 4. The CDR3 runs 13 residues.

The gene calls are TRBV24-1 and TRBJ1-1, with TRBD1 matching over 7 bases. The CDR3 length is 14 residues. With V trimmed by 4 bases and J by 3 bases, 4 bases remained unmatched. Per germline, CDR1 KGHDR and CDR2 SFDVKD. The CDR3 spells CATSEGGWDTEAFF. The CDR3 DNA reads as TGTGCCACCAGTGAAGGGGGCTGGGACACTGAAGCTTTCTTT.

The chain carries TRBV30 and TRBJ1-1; D is ambiguous. Per germline, CDR1 GTSNPN and CDR2 SVGIG (reference sequence). The V gene lost 3 bases and the J gene lost 2 bases, with 16 bases spanning the gap. The CDR3 is 15 residues long. The CDR3 region has the DNA TGTGCCTGGAGGTCCAGGCGCCCCCAAAACACTGAAGCTTTCTTT. Its protein is CAWRSRRPQNTEAFF.

The V and J genes are TRBV9 and TRBJ1-2; the D gene is possibly TRBD1 (6 bases). V shed 3 bases and J shed 4 bases, with 19 bases lying between them. The CDR3 is 16 residues long. Germline CDR1 SGDLS, CDR2 YYNGEE. The CDR3 here is CASSGDGTPDTYGYTF. The DNA for the CDR3 is TGTGCCAGCAGCGGGGATGGGACACCGGACACCTATGGCTACACCTTC. The full variable domain, its missing parts supplied by reference TRBV9 and TRBJ1-2, is DSGVTQTPKHLITATGQRVTLRCSPRSGDLSVYWYQQSLDQGLQFLIQYYNGEERAKGNILERFSAQQFPDLHSELNLSSLELGDSALYFCASSGDGTPDTYGYTFGSGTRLTVV.

Here the CDR3 DNA reads TGTGCCACCTCAGTAGTAGGAGGTCTTGAGCAGTTCTTC. Its protein product is CATSVVGGLEQFF. The V gene is TRBV10-3, the J gene TRBJ2-1, with a weak D call TRBD2 (5 bases). The CDR3 spans 13 residues. CDR1 is ENHRY and CDR2 is SYGVKD in the germline V gene. Trimming took 10 bases from V and 9 from J, leaving 19 bases between them.

The CDR3 region has the DNA TGTGCCATCAGTGAGCAGGGCAGGCCAGGATCACCCCTCCACTTT. Its translation is CAISEQGRPGSPLHF. The chain combines TRBV10-3 with TRBJ1-6; weak D call: TRBD1 (5 bases). V lost 2 bases to trimming and J lost 10 bases, with 15 bases between them. Germline-derived CDR1 and CDR2 are ENHRY and SYGVKD. The CDR3 covers 15 residues.

The chain is built from TRBV7-2 and TRBJ1-2, with a weak D call TRBD1 (6 bases). From germline, CDR1 is SGHTA and CDR2 FQGNSA. V was pared by 5 bases and J by 4 bases, with 17 bases between. This CDR3 has 15 amino acids. The DNA for the CDR3 is TGTGCCAGCAGCGAACCGGGACACCGTACCTATGGCTACACCTTC. Protein product: CASSEPGHRTYGYTF.

The V call is TRBV18, the J call TRBJ1-2; 11 bases are shared with TRBD1. The CDR3 covers 15 residues. Germline trimming cut 6 bases from V and 1 base from J; bases unmatched to any gene: 4. Germline lookup yields CDR1 KGHSH and CDR2 LQKENI. The CDR3 loop reads CASSPGTGGNYGYTF. DNA of the CDR3: TGTGCCAGCTCGCCGGGGACAGGGGGTAACTATGGCTACACCTTC. The variable domain in full, with the rest retrieved from reference TRBV18 and TRBJ1-2, is NAGVMQNPRHLVRRRGQEARLRCSPMKGHSHVYWYRQLPEEGLKFMVYLQKENIIDESGMPKERFSAEFPKEGPSILRIQQVVRGDSAAYFCASSPGTGGNYGYTFGSGTRLTVV.

V gene TRBV14 combines with J gene TRBJ2-1, with a weak D call TRBD2 (5 bases). The CDR3 runs 16 residues. The V gene's germline CDR1 is SGHDN and CDR2 FVKESK. Trimming removed 0 bases from V and 0 bases from J, with 9 bases in between. This CDR3 reads CASSQEGGLSYNEQFF. CDR3 DNA: TGTGCCAGCAGCCAAGAAGGCGGACTCTCCTACAATGAGCAGTTCTTC.

This chain connects TRBV18 to TRBJ2-7; 7 bases agree with TRBD2. V trimming: 2 bases; J trimming: 2 bases; junction bases outside the gene matches: 9. Per germline, CDR1 KGHSH and CDR2 LQKENI. CDR3 length: 16 residues. The DNA of the CDR3 is TGTGCCAGCTCACCAGGTAGCGGGTCAACTACCTACGAGCAGTACTTC. This codes for CASSPGSGSTTYEQYF.